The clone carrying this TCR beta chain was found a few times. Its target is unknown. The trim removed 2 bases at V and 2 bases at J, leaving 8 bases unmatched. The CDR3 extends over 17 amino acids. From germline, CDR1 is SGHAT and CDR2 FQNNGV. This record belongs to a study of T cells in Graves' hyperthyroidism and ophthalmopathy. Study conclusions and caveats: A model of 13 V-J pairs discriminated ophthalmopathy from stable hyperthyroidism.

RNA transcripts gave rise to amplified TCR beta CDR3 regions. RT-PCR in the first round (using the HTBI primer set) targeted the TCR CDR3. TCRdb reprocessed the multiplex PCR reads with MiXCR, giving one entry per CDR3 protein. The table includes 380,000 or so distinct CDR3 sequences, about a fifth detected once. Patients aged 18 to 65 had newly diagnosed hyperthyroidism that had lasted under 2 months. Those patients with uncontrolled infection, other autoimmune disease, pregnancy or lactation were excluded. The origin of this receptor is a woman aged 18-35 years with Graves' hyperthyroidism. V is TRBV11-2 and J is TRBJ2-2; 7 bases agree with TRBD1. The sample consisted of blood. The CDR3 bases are TGTGCCAGCAGCTTACGGGCCCAGGGGGTTAACACCGGGGAGCTGTTTTTT. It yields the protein CASSLRAQGVNTGELFF.